These 32 T cell receptor beta chains were sequenced from one sample in a study of shared T cell receptors in the human thymus. Data came from immunoSEQ multiplex PCR; TCRdb stores just in-frame clones and leaves some out. The sample includes about 660,000 clones, over 75% of them seen just once. These data are also associated with another study on human thymus T cells.

Sequenced: thymocytes. These receptors were taken from a boy under two years old with a congenital heart defect.

The chain recombines TRBV7-9 with TRBJ2-5; D remains unclear. There are 12 residues in the CDR3. The V end lost 3 bases, the J end lost 4 bases, and 6 bases lay between the germline ends. Looked up from germline, CDR1 is SEHNR and CDR2 is FQNEAQ (reference sequence). The CDR3, as DNA: TGTGCCAGCAGCTTTAGTGGAGAGACCCAGTACTTC. It specifies CASSFSGETQYF.

The chain recombines TRBV4-3 with TRBJ1-4; 9 bases map to TRBD1. V gave up 3 bases and J gave up 3 bases; unmatched junction bases: 5. CDR1 and CDR2 from the germline V gene are LGHNA and YSLEER. The CDR3 spans 16 residues. The CDR3 here is CASSHVTGGPNEKLFF. CDR3 nucleotide sequence: TGCGCCAGCAGCCACGTTACAGGGGGCCCTAATGAAAAACTGTTTTTT.

The rearrangement uses TRBV14 and TRBJ2-7; D might be TRBD1 (6 bases). Trimming cost V 4 bases and J 3 bases, with 13 bases left between them. CDR1 and CDR2 from the germline V gene are SGHDN and FVKESK. The CDR3 covers 14 residues. CDR3 loop: CASSPTDRFYEQYF. As DNA, the CDR3 is TGTGCCAGCAGCCCCACCGACAGGTTCTACGAGCAGTACTTC.

The V and J genes are TRBV15 and TRBJ2-7; D is perhaps TRBD1 (5 bases). This CDR3 has 17 amino acids. Per the germline V gene, CDR1 is LNHNV and CDR2 is YYDKDF (reference sequence). V was pared by 0 bases and J by 0 bases, with 15 bases between. The CDR3 spells CATSRDPQGAYSYEQYF. CDR3 DNA sequence: TGTGCCACCAGCAGAGACCCCCAAGGGGCATACTCCTACGAGCAGTACTTC.

The CDR3: CASTRYPGDYEQYF. The CDR3 DNA reads as TGCGCCAGCACTCGCTACCCGGGGGACTACGAGCAGTACTTC. V is TRBV5-1 and J is TRBJ2-7, with a tentative D call TRBD2 (6 bases). CDR1 SGHRS and CDR2 YFSETQ come from the germline V gene. The CDR3 has 14 amino acids. Trimming removed 6 bases from V and 3 bases from J, with 16 bases in between.

The V gene is TRBV2, the J gene TRBJ2-7, with 10 bases lining up with TRBD1. From germline, CDR1 is SNHLY and CDR2 FYNNEI. V shed 9 bases and J 3 bases; nucleotides not matched to a gene: 5. The CDR3 contains 13 residues. The CDR3 loop is CASNRDRGYEQYF. CDR3 DNA sequence: TGTGCCAGTAACCGGGACAGGGGCTACGAGCAGTACTTC.

The chain recombines TRBV7-9 with TRBJ2-1; 8 bases map to TRBD2. The CDR3 runs 14 residues. V trimming: 1 base; J trimming: 8 bases; junction bases outside the gene matches: 4. Per the germline V gene, CDR1 is SEHNR and CDR2 is FQNEAQ (reference sequence). The CDR3 is CASSLVGTRDEQFF. For the CDR3, the DNA is TGTGCCAGCAGCTTAGTAGGGACTAGGGATGAGCAGTTCTTC.

The J gene is TRBJ2-7, the V gene TRBV11-2; D is uncertain. The CDR3 extends over 12 amino acids. CDR1 SGHAT and CDR2 FQNNGV come from the germline V gene. The V and J ends lost 1 base and 11 bases respectively, with 12 bases between them. CDR3 loop: CASSLVRTVKYF. The CDR3 DNA reads as TGTGCCAGCAGCTTAGTGAGAACAGTCAAGTACTTC.

V and J are TRBV5-6 and TRBJ1-5; the match to TRBD1 covers 7 bases. The CDR3 spans 19 residues. Germline V lookup: CDR1 SGHDT, CDR2 YYEEEE. Trimming removed 5 bases from V and 1 base from J; junction bases left unmatched: 18. CDR3 protein: CASSVYRGGPYVSNQPQHF. CDR3 bases: TGTGCCAGCAGTGTATACAGAGGGGGCCCGTATGTAAGCAATCAGCCCCAGCATTTT. Filled out from reference TRBV5-6 and TRBJ1-5, the complete variable domain reads DAGVTQSPTHLIKTRGQQVTLRCSPKSGHDTVSWYQQALGQGPQFIFQYYEEEERQRGNFPDRFSGHQFPNYSSELNVNALLLGDSALYLCASSVYRGGPYVSNQPQHFGDGTRLSIL.

This chain connects TRBV30 to TRBJ2-7; 7 nucleotides line up with TRBD2. V was pared by 0 bases and J by 0 bases, with 2 bases of the junction left unmatched. This CDR3 spans 14 amino acids. Germline CDR1 and CDR2: GTSNPN and SVGIG (reference sequence). CDR3 DNA: TGTGCCTGGAGTGTTAAGCGGGACTCCTACGAGCAGTACTTC. Its protein product is CAWSVKRDSYEQYF. Full variable domain (outside the CDR3, taken from reference TRBV30 and TRBJ2-7): SQTIHQWPATLVQPVGSPLSLECTVEGTSNPNLYWYRQAAGRGLQLLFYSVGIGQISSEVPQNLSASRPQDRQFILSSKKLLLSDSGFYLCAWSVKRDSYEQYFGPGTRLTVT.

This rearrangement joins TRBV14 to TRBJ2-2; 12 nucleotides line up with TRBD2. Germline CDR1 reads SGHDN; CDR2 reads FVKESK. Unmatched junction bases numbered 7, after V lost 1 base and J lost 7 bases. The CDR3 sequence is 17 residues long. CDR3 region: CASSQGLAGGPIGELFF. CDR3 in DNA: TGTGCCAGCAGCCAAGGGCTAGCGGGAGGGCCCATCGGGGAGCTGTTTTTT. The variable domain in full, with the rest retrieved from reference TRBV14 and TRBJ2-2, is EAGVTQFPSHSVIEKGQTVTLRCDPISGHDNLYWYRRVMGKEIKFLLHFVKESKQDESGMPNNRFLAERTGGTYSTLKVQPAELEDSGVYFCASSQGLAGGPIGELFFGEGSRLTVL.

This rearrangement joins TRBV4-1 to TRBJ2-5, with TRBD2 identical over 12 bases. The germline V gene has CDR1 MGHRA and CDR2 YSYEKL. The CDR3 consists of 21 residues. V gave up 2 bases and J gave up 0 bases; unmatched junction bases: 16. CDR3 sequence reads: CASSQYPVLAGGYTYQETQYF. The DNA of the CDR3 is TGCGCCAGCAGCCAATACCCAGTGCTAGCGGGGGGGTATACGTACCAAGAGACCCAGTACTTC.

The chain employs TRBV7-9 and TRBJ2-1; 8 nucleotides line up with TRBD2. CDR3 size: 19 residues. Trimming took 5 bases from V and 0 from J; bases not matched to a gene: 15. CDR1 SEHNR and CDR2 FQNEAQ come from the germline V gene (reference sequence). CDR3 bases: TGTGCCAGCAGCCCCCCCTCGAGCGGGGGCCCTACCTCCTACAATGAGCAGTTCTTC. Translating it yields CASSPPSSGGPTSYNEQFF. Together with reference TRBV7-9 and TRBJ2-1, the CDR3 gives the full variable domain: DTGVSQNPRHKITKRGQNVTFRCDPISEHNRLYWYRQTLGQGPEFLTYFQNEAQLEKSRLLSDRFSAERPKGSFSTLEIQRTEQGDSAMYLCASSPPSSGGPTSYNEQFFGPGTRLTVL.

V gene TRBV9 combines with J gene TRBJ1-1; no clear D. V lost 4 bases and J 3 bases, leaving 13 bases between the germline ends. The CDR3 contains 14 residues. Per germline, CDR1 SGDLS and CDR2 YYNGEE. This CDR3 is CASSPRGPDTEAFF. The CDR3 DNA is TGTGCCAGCAGCCCGAGAGGGCCGGACACTGAAGCTTTCTTT. The full variable domain, rest sourced from reference TRBV9 and TRBJ1-1, is DSGVTQTPKHLITATGQRVTLRCSPRSGDLSVYWYQQSLDQGLQFLIQYYNGEERAKGNILERFSAQQFPDLHSELNLSSLELGDSALYFCASSPRGPDTEAFFGQGTRLTVV.

This chain connects TRBV9 to TRBJ2-3, with TRBD2 matching over 12 bases. Germline loops: CDR1 SGDLS, CDR2 YYNGEE. The V gene end was trimmed by 4 bases and the J gene end by 4 bases; junction bases not matched to a gene: 7. This CDR3 region has 16 residues. CDR3 bases: TGTGCCAGCAGCACGACTAGCGGGAGATCATCAGATACGCAGTATTTT. Translation: CASSTTSGRSSDTQYF.

The CDR3 spells CSAQLAGALLSYNEQFF. The DNA of the CDR3 is TGCAGCGCCCAACTAGCGGGGGCCCTTCTCTCCTACAATGAGCAGTTCTTC. The chain uses TRBV29-1 and TRBJ2-1; 11 positions agree with TRBD2. V shed 7 bases and J 0 bases; nucleotides not matched to a gene: 11. Per the germline V gene, CDR1 is SQVTM and CDR2 is ANQGSEA. This CDR3 is built from 17 residues.

The chain recombines TRBV14 with TRBJ2-5, with 14 bases matching TRBD2. CDR1 and CDR2 (germline): SGHDN, FVKESK. The CDR3 has 17 amino acids. Trimming took 0 bases from V and 3 from J; bases not matched to a gene: 3. CDR3 loop: CASSQDRGLAGEETQYF. The CDR3 DNA follows: TGTGCCAGCAGCCAAGATCGGGGACTAGCGGGAGAAGAGACCCAGTACTTC. Together with reference TRBV14 and TRBJ2-5, the CDR3 gives the full variable domain: EAGVTQFPSHSVIEKGQTVTLRCDPISGHDNLYWYRRVMGKEIKFLLHFVKESKQDESGMPNNRFLAERTGGTYSTLKVQPAELEDSGVYFCASSQDRGLAGEETQYFGPGTRLLVL.

Only one count was recorded for this clone. In the same sample, other DNA sequences code for this CDR3. The rearrangement uses TRBV15 and TRBJ1-6; tentatively, D is TRBD1 (5 bases). The CDR3 length is 18 residues. V lost 0 bases and J lost 13, with 25 bases in between. Per the germline V gene, CDR1 is LNHNV and CDR2 is YYDKDF (reference sequence). The CDR3 nucleotides read TGTGCCACCAGCAGAGATTGGGGCAGGCGTGGATTCAGTTCCCCCCTCCACTTT. Protein product: CATSRDWGRRGFSSPLHF. The variable domain in full, completed from reference TRBV15 and TRBJ1-6, reads DAMVIQNPRYQVTQFGKPVTLSCSQTLNHNVMYWYQQKSSQAPKLLFHYYDKDFNNEADTPDNFQSRRPNTSFCFLDIRSPGLGDTAMYLCATSRDWGRRGFSSPLHFGNGTRLTVT.

The CDR3 DNA reads as TGTGCCAGCAACCACAGGGGGCACCAAGAGACCCAGTACTTC. As protein: CASNHRGHQETQYF. The chain carries TRBV5-5 and TRBJ2-5, with TRBD1 matching 9 bases. The V gene's germline CDR1 is SGHKS and CDR2 YYEKEE (reference sequence). CDR3 length equals 14 residues. Trimming at V came to 6 bases and at J to 0 bases, leaving 3 bases not matched to a gene.

This clone occurred once. The chain links TRBV4-3 to TRBJ2-1; TRBD2 matches 7 bases. The CDR3 runs 16 residues. CDR1 and CDR2 (germline): LGHNA, YSLEER. The ends lost 2 bases at V and 7 bases at J; junction bases unmatched: 11. The CDR3 is CASSQWQREVRNEQFF. CDR3 nucleotides: TGCGCCAGCAGCCAATGGCAGCGGGAAGTACGGAATGAGCAGTTCTTC.

Concerning this clone: Its ends do not fully match the called genes, so a read error is possible. This specimen includes other DNA sequences encoding the same CDR3. V and J are TRBV4-1 and TRBJ1-6; D is undetermined. Germline values: CDR1 MGHRA, CDR2 YSYEKL. The CDR3 runs to 16 residues. The CDR3 is CASSQNPSSYNSPLHF. CDR3 sequence (DNA): TGCGCCAGCAGCCAAAATCCGAGCTCCTATAATTCCCCCCTCCACTTT.

This chain connects TRBV7-9 to TRBJ1-4; TRBD1 is a possible D gene (5 bases). The CDR3 has 17 amino acids. CDR1 is SEHNR and CDR2 is FQNEAQ in the germline V gene (reference sequence). Trimming stripped 3 bases from V and 4 bases from J, with 18 bases between. CDR3 nucleotides: TGTGCCAGCAGCTTTTACGGGCAGGGAACTAATAATGAAAAACTGTTTTTT. Protein sequence: CASSFYGQGTNNEKLFF.

The rearrangement uses TRBV10-3 and TRBJ1-2, with a weak D call TRBD1 (6 bases). The CDR3 has 12 amino acids. Germline CDR1 is ENHRY and CDR2 is SYGVKD. Trimming removed 7 bases from V and 3 bases from J, with 9 bases in between. CDR3 in amino acids: CAIKGEYYGYTF. CDR3 bases: TGTGCCATCAAGGGGGAGTACTATGGCTACACCTTC.

The CDR3 DNA sequence: TGTGCCAGCAGTGAATTCAACAGGGGATCCTACGAGCAGTACTTC. It yields the protein CASSEFNRGSYEQYF. The chain combines TRBV25-1 with TRBJ2-7, with 7 nucleotides matching TRBD1. Germline trimming cut 1 base from V and 1 base from J; bases unmatched to any gene: 4. The CDR3 sequence is 15 residues long. Germline V gene data show CDR1 as MGHDK and CDR2 as SYGVNS.

The chain links TRBV25-1 to TRBJ2-7; possible D gene TRBD1, 5 bases. The CDR3 consists of 14 residues. With 1 base removed from V and 5 bases from J, the gap between germline ends came to 12 bases. CDR1 MGHDK and CDR2 SYGVNS come from the germline V gene. For the CDR3, the DNA is TGTGCCAGCAGTGAATTTGTAGGGGCTGACGAGCAGTACTTC. Its protein product is CASSEFVGADEQYF.

This sequence joins TRBV7-9 and TRBJ2-1; a weak D match, TRBD2 (7 bases). The germline CDR1 and CDR2 sequences are SEHNR and FQNEAQ (reference sequence). The CDR3 covers 17 residues. Trimming left V 3 bases short and J 2 bases short, with 17 bases between. The CDR3 nucleotides read TGTGCCAGCAGCTTTTGGGCGGGGGCCCATCCCTACAATGAGCAGTTCTTC. It codes for CASSFWAGAHPYNEQFF.

The J gene is TRBJ2-5, the V gene TRBV11-3; 12 positions match TRBD2. This CDR3 region has 18 residues. Germline V gene sequence: CDR1 SGHNT, CDR2 YENEEA. Losses at the gene ends were 4 bases for V and 1 base for J; bases not matched to a gene: 10. The CDR3 loop reads CASSSNNRLAGVQETQYF. The CDR3 bases are TGTGCCAGCAGCTCAAACAACCGACTAGCGGGAGTCCAAGAGACCCAGTACTTC.

The chain couples TRBV7-6 to TRBJ1-5; no clear D gene. Germline V CDR1 and CDR2: SGHVS, FNYEAQ. V lost 3 bases and J 3 bases, leaving 9 bases between the germline ends. There are 14 residues in the CDR3. The DNA for the CDR3 is TGTGCCAGCAGCTTGGGTACAGACAATCAGCCCCAGCATTTT. It yields the protein CASSLGTDNQPQHF.

The chain is built from TRBV28 and TRBJ2-5, with 12 bases that match TRBD1. Judging by the DNA end, TRBJ2-7 fits better; the J call may be wrong. Per the germline V gene, CDR1 is MDHEN and CDR2 is SYDVKM. This CDR3 spans 17 amino acids. Here the CDR3 DNA reads TGTGCCAGCAGTTTCAGGGGGACAGGGGGCCTTAGCTACGAGCAGTACTTC. This codes for CASSFRGTGGLSYEQYF.

This chain links TRBV30 with TRBJ1-4, with 9 positions matching TRBD1. Germline assignment: CDR1 GTSNPN and CDR2 SVGIG (reference sequence). V gave up 5 bases and J gave up 8 bases; unmatched junction bases: 6. This CDR3 contains 13 residues. CDR3 sequence: CAWVHRGREKLFF. In DNA, the CDR3 is TGTGCCTGGGTCCACAGGGGGCGGGAAAAACTGTTTTTT.

Of note for this clone: Different DNA sequences within this sample yield the same CDR3. The rearrangement uses TRBV4-3 and TRBJ1-2; 8 bases are shared with TRBD1. Per the germline V gene, CDR1 is LGHNA and CDR2 is YSLEER. With V trimmed by 0 bases and J by 2 bases, 2 bases remained unmatched. The CDR3 runs to 15 residues. CDR3 sequence (DNA): TGCGCCAGCAGCCAAGATCGGGACAGGAACTATGGCTACACCTTC. Translating gives CASSQDRDRNYGYTF.

The rearrangement links TRBV2 to TRBJ1-6; TRBD1 might be the D (5 bases). Trimming took off 6 bases at V and 10 bases at J, with 22 bases between the two ends. Germline loops: CDR1 SNHLY, CDR2 FYNNEI. This CDR3 contains 16 residues. DNA of the CDR3: TGTGCCAGCAGCGTCAGGGAATGGTATTTGAGCTCACCCCTCCACTTT. It specifies CASSVREWYLSSPLHF.